The 14 T cell receptor beta chains below all came from one sample that was sequenced in a study of T cells in Graves' hyperthyroidism and ophthalmopathy. RNA transcripts were the template for amplifying TCR beta CDR3 regions. HTBI primers were used for first-round RT-PCR of the TCR CDR3. One entry per CDR3 protein, called by TCRdb with MiXCR from the multiplex PCR reads. The sample lists hundreds of thousands of distinct CDR3 sequences, 14% to 15% occurring once. Sequencing was done on a sample of blood. These TCRs come from a woman between 40 and 55 years old with Graves' ophthalmopathy.

This clonotype was recorded at least ten times. The chain combines TRBV2 with TRBJ2-7; the match to TRBD2 covers 8 bases. Trimming took 6 bases from V and 6 from J; bases not matched to a gene: 7. The CDR3 is 13 amino acids. Germline loops: CDR1 SNHLY, CDR2 FYNNEI. The CDR3 loop is CASSGTRSGEQYF. The DNA for the CDR3 is TGTGCCAGCAGCGGGACTAGGTCGGGCGAGCAGTACTTC. Full variable domain (outside the CDR3, taken from reference TRBV2 and TRBJ2-7): EPEVTQTPSHQVTQMGQEVILRCVPISNHLYFYWYRQILGQKVEFLVSFYNNEISEKSEIFDDQFSVERPDGSNFTLKIRSTKLEDSAMYFCASSGTRSGEQYFGPGTRLTVT.

The genes are TRBV2 and TRBJ2-7; TRBD2 matches at 9 bases. Trimming at V came to 5 bases and at J to 3 bases, leaving 5 bases not matched to a gene. The CDR3 totals 14 residues. The germline V gene encodes CDR1 SNHLY and CDR2 FYNNEI. CDR3 sequence reads: CASSFDSGSYEQYF. CDR3 in DNA: TGTGCCAGCAGTTTTGATAGCGGGAGCTACGAGCAGTACTTC.

In its sample, this clonotype was seen many times. The chain carries TRBV29-1 and TRBJ1-2; 10 bases map to TRBD1. V dropped 7 bases and J dropped 2; count of bases not matched to a gene: 7. CDR1 and CDR2 (germline): SQVTM, ANQGSEA. The CDR3 runs 14 residues. CDR3: CSADRGQGNYGYTF. The DNA for the CDR3 is TGCAGCGCCGACCGGGGACAGGGGAACTATGGCTACACCTTC.

This clonotype occurred a few times. The chain is built from TRBV4-1 and TRBJ2-6, with 10 bases matching TRBD1. V shed 4 bases and J 0 bases; nucleotides not matched to a gene: 6. Looked up from germline, CDR1 is MGHRA and CDR2 is YSYEKL. The CDR3 extends over 18 amino acids. The CDR3 DNA is TGCGCCAGCAGCCCGGGACAGGGGCCCCGCTCTGGGGCCAACGTCCTGACTTTC. It codes for CASSPGQGPRSGANVLTF.

This clonotype was detected a few times. J is TRBJ2-7 and V is TRBV30; D possibly corresponds to TRBD2 (5 bases). CDR1 and CDR2 (germline): GTSNPN, SVGIG (reference sequence). V lost 6 bases and J lost 5, with 14 bases in between. The CDR3 is made up of 12 amino acids. CDR3 sequence reads: CACSRGGHEQYF. CDR3 in DNA: TGTGCCTGCTCCCGTGGCGGGCACGAGCAGTACTTC.

This clonotype was recorded at least ten times. The chain uses TRBV29-1 and TRBJ2-5, with D possibly TRBD1 on 5 matching bases. Germline assignment: CDR1 SQVTM and CDR2 ANQGSEA. Trimming pared 7 bases from V and 0 bases from J, leaving 9 bases between. CDR3 size: 12 residues. Here the CDR3 reads CSAQGNQETQYF. Written as DNA, the CDR3 is TGCAGCGCCCAGGGAAACCAAGAGACCCAGTACTTC.

This clonotype was seen at least ten times. This CDR3 is CATSDSSYSNQPQHF. CDR3 nucleotide sequence: TGTGCCACCAGTGATTCCTCCTATAGCAATCAGCCCCAGCATTTT. The chain links TRBV24-1 to TRBJ1-5, with D uncertain. V lost 2 bases, J lost 0 bases, and 7 bases lay in between. The V gene's germline CDR1 is KGHDR and CDR2 SFDVKD. The CDR3 is 15 residues long.

This clonotype was counted at least ten times. The J gene is TRBJ2-1, the V gene TRBV6-5; 8 bases agree with TRBD2. Per the germline V gene, CDR1 is MNHEY and CDR2 is SVGAGI. The CDR3 is 15 residues long. The V segment lost 0 bases and the J segment 5 bases; nucleotides outside the gene matches: 3. The CDR3 nucleotides are TGTGCCAGCAGTTACTCGAGCGGGAGCCACAATGAGCAGTTCTTC. This gives the protein CASSYSSGSHNEQFF.

Many counts were recorded for this clonotype. The V gene is TRBV6-5, the J gene TRBJ2-7, with 10 positions matching TRBD2. This CDR3 has 14 residues. V lost 0 bases and J lost 4; bases outside the gene matches: 0. Germline-derived CDR1 and CDR2 are MNHEY and SVGAGI. In nucleotides, the CDR3 is TGTGCCAGCAGTTACTCGACTAGCGGGTACGAGCAGTACTTC. This encodes CASSYSTSGYEQYF.

Ten or more counts support this clonotype. Here the CDR3 reads CATSDSLTGTEAFF. Here the CDR3 DNA reads TGTGCCACCAGTGATTCGTTGACAGGCACTGAAGCTTTCTTT. V is TRBV24-1 and J is TRBJ1-1; D might be TRBD1 (6 bases). V was pared by 2 bases and J by 4 bases, with 10 bases between. This CDR3 has 14 residues. Germline loops: CDR1 KGHDR, CDR2 SFDVKD.

This clonotype was seen at least ten times. V usage is TRBV11-2 and J usage is TRBJ1-1, with no clear D. Per germline, CDR1 SGHAT and CDR2 FQNNGV. The V end was cut by 7 bases, the J end by 1 base, with 16 bases between. The CDR3 extends over 15 amino acids. CDR3 region: CASMQGLKRNTEAFF. DNA for the CDR3: TGTGCCAGCATGCAAGGTCTGAAGAGGAACACTGAAGCTTTCTTT.

This clonotype was seen ten or more times. The CDR3, as DNA: TGCAGTGCTAGAGCCACGGGGCTAGCGGGACCCAGAGGGGAGCAGTACTTC. This sequence encodes CSARATGLAGPRGEQYF. V usage is TRBV20-1 and J usage is TRBJ2-7, with 9 bases matching TRBD2. The CDR3 extends over 17 amino acids. Germline values: CDR1 DFQATT, CDR2 SNEGSKA (reference sequence). Losses at the gene ends were 1 base for V and 7 bases for J; bases not matched to a gene: 17.

V gene TRBV20-1 combines with J gene TRBJ2-7, with unresolved D. The CDR3 length is 13 residues. Germline V gene sequence: CDR1 DFQATT, CDR2 SNEGSKA (reference sequence). V lost 3 bases to trimming and J lost 3 bases, with 12 bases between them. Here the CDR3 reads CSASGLTDYEQYF. CDR3 nucleotides: TGCAGTGCTAGTGGCCTAACAGACTACGAGCAGTACTTC.

This chain uses TRBV20-1 with TRBJ2-5; TRBD1 matches 8 bases. V dropped 5 bases and J dropped 2; count of bases not matched to a gene: 4. Germline V CDR1 and CDR2: DFQATT, SNEGSKA (reference sequence). The CDR3 runs 13 residues. The CDR3 protein is CSAGGTGQETQYF. The DNA of the CDR3 is TGCAGTGCTGGGGGGACAGGACAAGAGACCCAGTACTTC.